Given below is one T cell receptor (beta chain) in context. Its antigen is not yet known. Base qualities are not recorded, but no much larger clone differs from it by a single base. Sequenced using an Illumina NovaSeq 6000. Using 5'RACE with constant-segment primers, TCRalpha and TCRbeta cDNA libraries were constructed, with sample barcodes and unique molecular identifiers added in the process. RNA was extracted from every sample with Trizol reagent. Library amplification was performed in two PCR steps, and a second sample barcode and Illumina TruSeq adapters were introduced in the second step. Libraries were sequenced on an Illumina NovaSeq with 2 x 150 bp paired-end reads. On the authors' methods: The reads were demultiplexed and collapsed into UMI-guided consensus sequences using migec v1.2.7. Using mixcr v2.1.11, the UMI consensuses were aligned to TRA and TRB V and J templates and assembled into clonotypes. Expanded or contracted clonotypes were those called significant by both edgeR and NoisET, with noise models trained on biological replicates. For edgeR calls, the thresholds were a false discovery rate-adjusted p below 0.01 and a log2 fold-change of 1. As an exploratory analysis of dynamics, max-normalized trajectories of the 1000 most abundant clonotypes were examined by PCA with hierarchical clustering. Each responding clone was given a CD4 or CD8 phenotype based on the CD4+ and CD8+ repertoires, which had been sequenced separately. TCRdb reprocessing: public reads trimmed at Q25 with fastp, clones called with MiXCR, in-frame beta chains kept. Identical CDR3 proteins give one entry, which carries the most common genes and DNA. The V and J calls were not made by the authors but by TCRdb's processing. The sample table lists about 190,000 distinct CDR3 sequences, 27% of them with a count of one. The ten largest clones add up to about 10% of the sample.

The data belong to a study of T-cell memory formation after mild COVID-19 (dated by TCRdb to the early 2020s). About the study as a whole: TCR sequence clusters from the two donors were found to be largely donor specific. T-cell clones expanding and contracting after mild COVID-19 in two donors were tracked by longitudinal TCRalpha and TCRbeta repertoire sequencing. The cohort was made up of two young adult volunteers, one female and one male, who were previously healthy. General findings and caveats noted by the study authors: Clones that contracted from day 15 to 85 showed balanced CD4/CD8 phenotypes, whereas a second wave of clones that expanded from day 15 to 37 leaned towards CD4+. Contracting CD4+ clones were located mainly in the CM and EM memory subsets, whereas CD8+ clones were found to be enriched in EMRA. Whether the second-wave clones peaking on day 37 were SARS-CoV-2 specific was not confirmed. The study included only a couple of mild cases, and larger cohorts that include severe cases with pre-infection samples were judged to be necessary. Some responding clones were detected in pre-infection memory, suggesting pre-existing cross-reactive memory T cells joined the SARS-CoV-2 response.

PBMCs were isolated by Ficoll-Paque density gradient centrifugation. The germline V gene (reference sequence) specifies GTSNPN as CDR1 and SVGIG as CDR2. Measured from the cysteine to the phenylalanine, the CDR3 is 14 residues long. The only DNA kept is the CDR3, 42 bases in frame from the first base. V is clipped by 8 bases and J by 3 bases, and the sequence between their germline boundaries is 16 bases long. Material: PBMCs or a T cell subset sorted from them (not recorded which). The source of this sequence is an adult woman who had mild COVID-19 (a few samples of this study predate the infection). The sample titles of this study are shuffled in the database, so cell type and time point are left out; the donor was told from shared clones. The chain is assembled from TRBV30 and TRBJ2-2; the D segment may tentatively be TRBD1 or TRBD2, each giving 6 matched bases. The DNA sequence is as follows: TGTGCCGGGGATGGGGGGCAGTACACCGGGGAGCTGTTTTTT. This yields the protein CAGDGGQYTGELFF.